Below are 2 T cell receptor beta chains sequenced from a single sample in a study of blood T cells in healthy people across ages. Next came a second PCR, run for roughly 6 to 11 cycles, which used a sample-barcoded 5' primer along with a J-beta primer mix. TCRdb re-called the 5' RACE reads through MiXCR, storing one row per CDR3 protein. The sample has more than 900,000 distinct CDR3 sequences; 25% are singletons. Separately, the same data were catalogued under a study of T cells of mothers and their children.

The sequenced material came from blood. These TCRs come from a girl aged 2-15 years in good health.

The chain links TRBV28 to TRBJ2-5, with 9 bases fitting TRBD2. Germline-derived CDR1 and CDR2 are MDHEN and SYDVKM. The CDR3 consists of 19 residues. The ends lost 3 bases at V and 1 base at J; junction bases unmatched: 15. In nucleotides, the CDR3 is TGTGCCAGCAGTTTTACCGGGACTAGGCGGGAGGGATTCCAAGAGACCCAGTACTTC. This codes for CASSFTGTRREGFQETQYF.

This clonotype was seen a few times. The gene calls are TRBV4-1 and TRBJ2-7; 8 nucleotides agree with TRBD2. Germline CDR1 MGHRA, CDR2 YSYEKL. J was trimmed by 6 bases and V by 0 bases; bases with no gene match: 4. The CDR3 extends over 14 amino acids. The CDR3 nucleotides read TGCGCCAGCAGCCAAGAGCGGGAGGCCTCCGAGCAGTACTTC. Protein sequence: CASSQEREASEQYF.